This TCR beta chain was recovered during a study of T-cell reconstitution after alpha-beta-depleted transplantation in children. Overall study results and limits: As was reported, about two months after transplant, alpha-beta T cells came from several hundred expanded graft clones.

This clonotype was seen ten or more times. The antigen remains undetermined. CDR3 size: 11 residues. Per germline, CDR1 SGHRS and CDR2 YFSETQ. Trimming removed 4 bases from V and 9 bases from J, with 8 bases in between. The TCRbeta library incorporated unique molecular identifiers. TCRdb re-called the PCR reads through MiXCR, storing one row per CDR3 protein. The data contain a few hundred thousand distinct CDR3 sequences, under 30% of them singletons. The sequence came from a girl aged 2 to 9 with Fanconi anemia, due to receive a stem cell transplant. The rearrangement joins TRBV5-1 to TRBJ2-1; D remains ambiguous. The sample in question was PBMCs, obtained before TCRalphabeta/CD19-depleted stem cell transplant. CDR3 nucleotides: TGCGCCAGCAGCGCTGACATTGAGCAGTTCTTC. Translating it yields CASSADIEQFF.